Below are 26 T cell receptor beta chains sequenced from a single sample in a study of blood T cells in healthy people across ages. A second PCR, run for about 6 to 12 cycles, used a sample-barcoded 5' primer plus a J-beta primer mix. TCRdb itself ran the 5' RACE reads through MiXCR, one entry per CDR3 protein. The sample holds approximately 780,000 distinct CDR3 sequences, around 25% seen once. This sample was also put to use in a study of T cells of mothers and their children.

The specimen was blood. These receptors were collected from a boy aged 5 to 17 in good health.

The genes are TRBV27 and TRBJ1-2; TRBD1 agrees at 9 bases. CDR3 length: 13 amino acids. Germline V gene data show CDR1 as MNHEY and CDR2 as SMNVEV (reference sequence). V was pared by 5 bases and J by 7 bases, with 5 bases of the junction left unmatched. The CDR3 is CASSLRTGVGYTF. The CDR3 DNA follows: TGTGCCAGCAGTCTACGGACAGGGGTTGGCTACACCTTC.

The sample holds a few counts of this clonotype. The chain has TRBV5-1 and TRBJ2-1; D not certain. Germline values: CDR1 SGHRS, CDR2 YFSETQ. The CDR3 runs 11 residues. V was shortened by 1 base and J by 8 bases, with 4 bases between the two germline ends. The CDR3 coding sequence is TGCGCCAGCAGCTTGTGGTATGAGCAGTTCTTC. This gives the protein CASSLWYEQFF.

V usage is TRBV10-3 and J usage is TRBJ2-5, with D tentatively TRBD1 (6 bases). The V and J ends lost 8 bases and 5 bases respectively, with 15 bases between them. Germline CDR1 reads ENHRY; CDR2 reads SYGVKD. The CDR3 covers 13 residues. DNA for the CDR3: TGTGCCATCGGTGGCAGGGGTGGGGAGACCCAGTACTTC. It codes for CAIGGRGGETQYF.

The CDR3 nucleotides read TGTGCCAGCCTATCCCTAGTCCTAGAGACCCAGTACTTC. This encodes CASLSLVLETQYF. The chain links TRBV6-6 to TRBJ2-5; D gene uncertain. Trimming shortened V by 8 bases and J by 4 bases, and 14 bases separated the two germline ends. This CDR3 has 13 residues. Germline V gives CDR1 MNHNY, CDR2 SVGAGI (reference sequence).

This clonotype occurred many times. This chain uses TRBV12-3 or TRBV12-4 with TRBJ2-3; D is undetermined. V lost 2 bases, J lost 8 bases, and 8 bases lay in between. The CDR3 length is 12 residues. The CDR3 DNA is TGTGCCAGCAGTTTATCTAGATCTACGCAGTATTTT. This translates into CASSLSRSTQYF.

The rearrangement joins TRBV19 to TRBJ2-1; TRBD2 matches 16 bases. V shed 3 bases, J shed 8 bases, and the junction held 10 bases outside the gene matches. This CDR3 has 18 residues. Per the germline V gene, CDR1 is LNHDA and CDR2 is SQIVND (reference sequence). CDR3 region: CASSMLHGTSGGADEQFF. CDR3 DNA: TGTGCCAGTAGTATGCTTCACGGGACTAGCGGGGGGGCGGATGAGCAGTTCTTC.

J is TRBJ2-1 and V is TRBV5-1, with D possibly being TRBD2 (6 bases). Trimming removed 3 bases at V and 4 bases at J, with 26 bases between. This CDR3 has 19 residues. Germline loops: CDR1 SGHRS, CDR2 YFSETQ. The DNA for the CDR3 is TGCGCCAGCAGCTATGGGTTCGGGGGAGGACATAATCTTTACAATGAGCAGTTCTTC. This gives the protein CASSYGFGGGHNLYNEQFF.

The genes are TRBV7-6 and TRBJ1-4; D unresolved. The germline V gene encodes CDR1 SGHVS and CDR2 FNYEAQ. V was pared by 1 base and J by 0 bases, with 18 bases between. The CDR3 sequence is 19 residues long. CDR3 protein: CASSLVRVNAASTNEKLFF. CDR3 coding DNA: TGTGCCAGCAGCTTAGTTCGAGTGAACGCTGCTTCAACTAATGAAAAACTGTTTTTT.

This chain uses TRBV20-1 with TRBJ2-5, with TRBD2 as a possible D gene (7 bases). The DNA end is more similar to TRBJ2-1, so the J call may be wrong. The CDR3 has 15 residues. Germline V CDR1 and CDR2: DFQATT, SNEGSKA (reference sequence). The CDR3 loop is CSASFGGGAWNEQFF. CDR3 DNA sequence: TGCAGTGCTAGCTTTGGTGGGGGGGCCTGGAATGAGCAGTTCTTC.

This clonotype was observed a handful of times. This chain connects TRBV28 to TRBJ2-5; 7 nucleotides align to TRBD1. V lost 8 bases to trimming and J lost 0 bases; unmatched junction nucleotides: 12. The CDR3 length is 16 residues. Germline-derived CDR1 and CDR2 are MDHEN and SYDVKM. As DNA, the CDR3 is TGTGCCAGCGGGCTCCGGGACAGTTGGTACCAAGAGACCCAGTACTTC. Amino acid sequence: CASGLRDSWYQETQYF.

The chain uses TRBV10-3 and TRBJ2-5; TRBD2 agrees at 8 bases. This CDR3 contains 13 residues. The J segment lost 5 bases and the V segment lost 6 bases, leaving 5 bases of the junction unmatched. Germline-derived CDR1 and CDR2 are ENHRY and SYGVKD. CDR3 bases: TGTGCCATCAGCATGACTAGCGACGAGACCCAGTACTTC. It yields the protein CAISMTSDETQYF.

Details on this clonotype: An end of the junction differs from the germline gene, which may be a read error. The chain employs TRBV20-1 and TRBJ2-3; a possible D gene is TRBD1 (5 bases). CDR1 is DFQATT, CDR2 SNEGSKA, per germline (reference sequence). This CDR3 contains 16 residues. The CDR3 DNA reads as TGCAGTGCTAGAGGAAGGGGCCAAACGAGCACGGATACGCAGTATTTT. Translation: CSARGRGQTSTDTQYF.

This sequence joins TRBV6-5 and TRBJ2-3; 7 bases are a match to TRBD1. CDR1 and CDR2 (germline): MNHEY, SVGAGI. The CDR3 is made up of 14 amino acids. V trimming: 7 bases; J trimming: 5 bases; junction bases outside the gene matches: 9. The CDR3 DNA sequence: TGTGCCAGCAACCGAGGGGGCGCGGGAGATACGCAGTATTTT. Translation gives CASNRGGAGDTQYF.

The chain combines TRBV29-1 with TRBJ1-4, with D perhaps matching TRBD1 (6 bases). CDR1 and CDR2 (germline): SQVTM, ANQGSEA. Trimming took 4 bases from V and 10 from J, leaving 16 bases between them. The CDR3 contains 13 residues. The chain's CDR3 is CSVGTANSGKLFF. The CDR3 DNA reads as TGCAGCGTTGGGACAGCTAATTCCGGAAAACTGTTTTTT. Full variable domain (missing parts from reference TRBV29-1 and TRBJ1-4): SAVISQKPSRDICQRGTSLTIQCQVDSQVTMMFWYRQQPGQSLTLIATANQGSEATYESGFVIDKFPISRPNLTFSTLTVSNMSPEDSSIYLCSVGTANSGKLFFGSGTQLSVL.

J is TRBJ2-5 and V is TRBV27; TRBD1 or TRBD2 may be the D gene (5 bases each). V was clipped by 5 bases and J by 5 bases, with 15 bases between them. This CDR3 comprises 14 residues. Germline loops: CDR1 MNHEY, CDR2 SMNVEV (reference sequence). The DNA for the CDR3 is TGTGCCAGCAGTCCCTGGGACCTCCGGGAGACCCAGTACTTC. It specifies CASSPWDLRETQYF.

CDR3 region: CASSPGRTNEKLFF. The CDR3 bases are TGTGCCAGCAGTCCAGGGAGGACTAATGAAAAACTGTTTTTT. V is TRBV28 and J is TRBJ1-4; D perhaps matches TRBD1 (5 bases). CDR1 and CDR2 (germline): MDHEN, SYDVKM. The CDR3 totals 14 residues. The ends were cut back, 5 bases at V and 2 bases at J, with 9 bases in the middle.

The V and J genes are TRBV28 and TRBJ1-5, with unresolved D. Germline V gene data show CDR1 as MDHEN and CDR2 as SYDVKM. The CDR3 has 17 amino acids. The V and J ends lost 6 bases and 6 bases respectively, with 24 bases between them. CDR3 nucleotide sequence: TGTGCCAGCAGGAGTCCCTGGGAAAATATTGCGCGTCAGCCCCAGCATTTT. Amino acid sequence: CASRSPWENIARQPQHF. Full variable domain (rest looked up from reference TRBV28 and TRBJ1-5): DVKVTQSSRYLVKRTGEKVFLECVQDMDHENMFWYRQDPGLGLRLIYFSYDVKMKEKGDIPEGYSVSREKKERFSLILESASTNQTSMYLCASRSPWENIARQPQHFGDGTRLSIL.

This clonotype has more than one count but fewer than ten. The CDR3 sequence: CASSPSLPTEAFF. The DNA of the CDR3 is TGTGCCAGCAGCCCCTCATTACCGACTGAAGCTTTCTTT. The chain couples TRBV7-9 to TRBJ1-1; the D is unclear. The length of the CDR3 is 13 residues. Trimming stripped 5 bases from V and 5 bases from J, with 12 bases between. From germline, CDR1 is SEHNR and CDR2 FQNEAQ (reference sequence).

V and J are TRBV3-1 and TRBJ2-3; unclear D gene. CDR1 and CDR2 from the germline V gene are LGHDT and YNNKEL (reference sequence). The CDR3 is 13 amino acids. V shed 0 bases and J shed 6 bases, with 7 bases lying between them. This chain's CDR3 is CASSQDHGDTQYF. CDR3 bases: TGTGCCAGCAGCCAAGATCACGGTGATACGCAGTATTTT.

The rearrangement links TRBV29-1 to TRBJ2-1, with D possibly being TRBD2 (6 bases). The CDR3 is 12 residues long. The germline V and J ends were trimmed by 7 bases and 7 bases, with 14 bases remaining between them. Germline V gives CDR1 SQVTM, CDR2 ANQGSEA. CDR3: CSGLGRGNEQFF. CDR3 bases: TGCAGCGGGCTGGGACGGGGGAATGAGCAGTTCTTC.

The chain links TRBV5-6 to TRBJ2-2; D tentatively reads TRBD1 or TRBD2 (5 bases each). The CDR3 runs 12 residues. The germline V gene has CDR1 SGHDT and CDR2 YYEEEE. Trimming removed 4 bases at V and 9 bases at J, with 10 bases between. Here the CDR3 reads CASSAPGRELFF. The CDR3 nucleotides are TGTGCCAGCAGCGCTCCGGGGCGGGAGCTGTTTTTT.

The chain carries TRBV6-2 or TRBV6-3 and TRBJ2-1, with D perhaps being TRBD1 or TRBD2 (5 bases each). Between the trimmed V and J ends, which lost 4 bases and 0 bases, there was a span of 13 bases. Germline CDR1 is MNHEY and CDR2 is SVGEGT. CDR3 length: 16 residues. CDR3 loop: CASSSNRGVSYNEQFF. In DNA form, the CDR3 reads TGTGCCAGCAGTTCCAATAGGGGAGTCTCCTACAATGAGCAGTTCTTC.

The sample holds a few counts of this clonotype. V and J are TRBV25-1 and TRBJ2-3; the D gene is possibly TRBD2 (6 bases). The CDR3 runs 15 residues. The germline V gene has CDR1 MGHDK and CDR2 SYGVNS. Trimming removed 5 bases at V and 4 bases at J, with 16 bases between. This chain's CDR3 is CASSPSAGMADTQYF. DNA of the CDR3: TGTGCCAGCAGTCCCAGTGCGGGGATGGCAGATACGCAGTATTTT.

This clonotype turned up a few times. Because the CDR3 is missing its conserved closing phenylalanine or tryptophan, this is likely a read error. V is TRBV29-1 and J is TRBJ2-2, with D hard to call. V was pared by 4 bases and J by 5 bases, with 11 bases between. The length of the CDR3 is 13 residues. Germline V gene data show CDR1 as SQVTM and CDR2 as ANQGSEA. Here the CDR3 reads CSVVPDRTGELFL. The CDR3 nucleotides read TGCAGCGTTGTCCCCGATCGAACCGGGGAGCTGTTTCTT.

J is TRBJ2-7 and V is TRBV7-9, with 9 bases lining up with TRBD1. The CDR3 is made up of 14 amino acids. J gave up 2 bases and V 4 bases, and 3 bases lay outside the gene matches. Germline CDR1 is SEHNR and CDR2 is FQNEAQ (reference sequence). The CDR3 DNA is TGTGCCAGCAGCTCCTGGACAGGGGCCTACGAGCAGTACTTC. Translated, it gives CASSSWTGAYEQYF.

The chain is built from TRBV7-9 and TRBJ1-6; D is unresolved. The length of the CDR3 is 13 residues. The germline V gene has CDR1 SEHNR and CDR2 FQNEAQ (reference sequence). V was trimmed by 6 bases and J by 13 bases, leaving 16 bases between them. In DNA, the CDR3 is TGTGCCAGCAGTCCTCCTGACCGCCGGCCCCTCCACTTT. Amino acid sequence: CASSPPDRRPLHF.